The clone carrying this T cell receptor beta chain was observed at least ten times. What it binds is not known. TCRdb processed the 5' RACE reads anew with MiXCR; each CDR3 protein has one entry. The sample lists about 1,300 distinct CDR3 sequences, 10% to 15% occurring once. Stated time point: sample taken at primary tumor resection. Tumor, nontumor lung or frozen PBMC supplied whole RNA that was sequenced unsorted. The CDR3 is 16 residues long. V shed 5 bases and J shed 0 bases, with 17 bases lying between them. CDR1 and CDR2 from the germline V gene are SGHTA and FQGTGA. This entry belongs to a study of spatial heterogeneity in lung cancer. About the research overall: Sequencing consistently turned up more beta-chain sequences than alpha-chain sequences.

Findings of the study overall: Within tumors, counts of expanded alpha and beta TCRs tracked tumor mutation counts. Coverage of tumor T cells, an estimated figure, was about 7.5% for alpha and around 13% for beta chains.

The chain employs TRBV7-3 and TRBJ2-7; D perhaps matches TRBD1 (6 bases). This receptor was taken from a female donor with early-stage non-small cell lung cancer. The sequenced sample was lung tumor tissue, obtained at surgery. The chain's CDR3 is CASSPGFGTSSYEQYF. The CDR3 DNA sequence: TGTGCCAGCAGCCCTGGGTTCGGGACAAGCTCCTACGAGCAGTACTTC.